The subject of this entry is one T cell receptor (beta chain). V gave up 1 base and J gave up 2 bases; unmatched junction bases: 3. The CDR3 loop spans 14 amino acids. Germline values: CDR1 SGHKS, CDR2 YYEKEE (reference sequence). These data are taken from a study of blood T cell repertoires in COVID-19. Looking at the study overall: Samples came from the United States, Italy and Spain, spanning acute and convalescent COVID-19. Sources were T cells, B-cell-depleted T cells, or PBMCs; the material itself was cDNA or gDNA.

Source study methods: Using reference gene primer amplification, nucleated cell counts were estimated. This table comes from immunoSEQ multiplex PCR, and its TCRdb copy is limited to in-frame clones, with some not included. V, J and clone size were drawn from that table, and D and trimming were deduced from the DNA. The sample holds about 410,000 clones, 70% to 90% seen once. The origin of this receptor is a woman aged 25 to 39 with active or convalescent COVID-19. The chain combines TRBV5-5 with TRBJ2-7; 7 positions agree with TRBD2. Sequencing input: peripheral blood. DNA of the CDR3: TGTGCCAGCAGCTTGTCGGGGGGACCCTACGAGCAGTACTTC. Amino acids: CASSLSGGPYEQYF.